These 20 T cell receptor beta chains share one sample of origin, sequenced in a study of blood T cell repertoires in COVID-19. Measured with immunoSEQ multiplex PCR; TCRdb has only the in-frame clones, and not every one. The table has 300,000 or so clones, 87% seen once; the top ten hold roughly 1.6%. Specimen: peripheral blood. Source of these receptors: a woman between 40 and 55 years old who had recovered from COVID-19.

The chain has TRBV4-1 and TRBJ1-5; D ambiguous. Germline loops: CDR1 MGHRA, CDR2 YSYEKL. Trimming removed 1 base from V and 7 bases from J, with 8 bases in between. The CDR3 runs 13 residues. The CDR3 DNA reads TGCGCCAGCAGCCAAGCGGGGTGGCAGCCCCAGCATTTT. Protein sequence: CASSQAGWQPQHF.

This clone was observed a single time. CDR3 sequence (DNA): TGCAGCTACCGGGGGGGCGCCCGGGGCTACACCTTC. This sequence encodes CSYRGGARGYTF. The V call is TRBV29-1, the J call TRBJ1-2; possibly TRBD1 for D (6 bases). The germline gives CDR1 SQVTM, CDR2 ANQGSEA. V shed 8 bases and J shed 8 bases, with 18 bases lying between them. This CDR3 is 12 amino acids long.

The chain combines TRBV7-2 with TRBJ2-3, with D possibly being TRBD2 (6 bases). Deletions cut 7 bases from V and 0 bases from J, with 14 bases between. Germline CDR1 SGHTA, CDR2 FQGNSA. The CDR3 is 15 residues long. The DNA for the CDR3 is TGTGCCAGCACCAAGTGGGGGGTTAGCACAGATACGCAGTATTTT. Translated: CASTKWGVSTDTQYF. Using reference TRBV7-2 and TRBJ2-3 for the parts outside the CDR3, the full variable domain is GAGVSQSPSNKVTEKGKDVELRCDPISGHTALYWYRQSLGQGLEFLIYFQGNSAPDKSGLPSDRFSAERTGGSVSTLTIQRTQQEDSAVYLCASTKWGVSTDTQYFGPGTRLTVL.

The chain joins TRBV6-2 or TRBV6-3 to TRBJ1-2; 7 bases map to TRBD1. Germline CDR1 reads MNHEY; CDR2 reads SVGEGT. CDR3 length: 13 residues. The trim removed 5 bases at V and 2 bases at J, leaving 2 bases unmatched. Here the CDR3 reads CASSRQGNYGYTF. The CDR3 DNA reads TGTGCCAGCAGTCGACAGGGAAACTATGGCTACACCTTC.

The V gene is TRBV5-5, the J gene TRBJ2-3, with 13 bases aligning to TRBD2. This CDR3 region has 16 residues. The trim removed 0 bases at V and 8 bases at J, leaving 6 bases unmatched. The germline gives CDR1 SGHKS, CDR2 YYEKEE (reference sequence). The chain's CDR3 is CASSLDALAGGSTQYF. The CDR3 nucleotides are TGTGCCAGCAGCTTGGATGCACTAGCGGGGGGGAGTACGCAGTATTTT. Full variable domain (outside the CDR3, taken from reference TRBV5-5 and TRBJ2-3): DAGVTQSPTHLIKTRGQQVTLRCSPISGHKSVSWYQQVLGQGPQFIFQYYEKEERGRGNFPDRFSARQFPNYSSELNVNALLLGDSALYLCASSLDALAGGSTQYFGPGTRLTVL.

The J gene is TRBJ2-5, the V gene TRBV5-8; 10 nucleotides match TRBD2. The CDR3 extends over 16 amino acids. In germline, CDR1 is SGHTS, CDR2 YDEGEE. V lost 4 bases and J lost 5; bases outside the gene matches: 11. The CDR3, as DNA: TGTGCCAGCAGCCGGGCCGAGCGGGGGGGCGGGGAGACCCAGTACTTC. Amino acids: CASSRAERGGGETQYF.

The chain joins TRBV6-1 to TRBJ1-2; 7 bases fit TRBD1. V lost 3 bases to trimming and J lost 2 bases; unmatched junction nucleotides: 3. The CDR3 length is 14 residues. CDR1 and CDR2 (germline): MNHNS, SASEGT. DNA for the CDR3: TGTGCCAGCAGTGATCTACAGGGGAACTATGGCTACACCTTC. Its translation is CASSDLQGNYGYTF.

The CDR3, as DNA: TGTGCCAGCAGTTTATCGCCGGCGGGGGGCGAGAGGGCTGAAGCTTTCTTT. Amino acids: CASSLSPAGGERAEAFF. This chain joins TRBV27 and TRBJ1-1; maybe TRBD1 (6 bases). V lost 0 bases, J lost 6 bases, and 20 bases lay in between. The germline CDR1 and CDR2 sequences are MNHEY and SMNVEV (reference sequence). The length of the CDR3 is 17 residues.

V and J are TRBV13 and TRBJ2-7; TRBD1 matches 9 bases. Germline V gives CDR1 PRHDT, CDR2 FYEKMQ (reference sequence). The CDR3 consists of 15 residues. The V segment lost 5 bases and the J segment 2 bases; nucleotides outside the gene matches: 7. The CDR3 nucleotides are TGTGCCAGCAGCCCATGGGACAGGGAAACCTACGAGCAGTACTTC. Encoded protein: CASSPWDRETYEQYF.

The chain combines TRBV14 with TRBJ1-1; unclear D gene. The germline V gene has CDR1 SGHDN and CDR2 FVKESK. Trimming pared 1 base from V and 1 base from J, leaving 10 bases between. The CDR3 sequence is 15 residues long. As DNA, the CDR3 is TGTGCCAGCAGCCAAGGGGAGGGAAGGAACACTGAAGCTTTCTTT. It specifies CASSQGEGRNTEAFF.

The chain links TRBV30 to TRBJ1-1; D is uncertain. Trimming stripped 4 bases from V and 1 base from J, with 16 bases between. Germline loops: CDR1 GTSNPN, CDR2 SVGIG (reference sequence). The CDR3 loop spans 15 amino acids. The CDR3 loop is CAWIGSAGWNTEAFF. The CDR3 DNA is TGTGCCTGGATTGGGTCGGCAGGCTGGAACACTGAAGCTTTCTTT.

This rearrangement joins TRBV19 to TRBJ1-1; 7 positions match TRBD1. The germline gives CDR1 LNHDA, CDR2 SQIVND (reference sequence). The CDR3 covers 14 residues. J was trimmed by 11 bases and V by 1 base; bases with no gene match: 10. CDR3 in DNA: TGTGCCAGTAGTATAGCCGCAGGGGGTGTGTTTGCTTTCTTT. Translating it yields CASSIAAGGVFAFF.

This clone was counted between two and nine times. The chain links TRBV6-6 to TRBJ2-3, with TRBD1 matching 9 bases. In germline, CDR1 is MNHNY, CDR2 SVGAGI (reference sequence). CDR3 length equals 14 residues. V shed 6 bases, J shed 3 bases, and the junction held 4 bases outside the gene matches. The CDR3 DNA reads TGTGCCAGCAGAGCGACAGGGGGGACAGATACGCAGTATTTT. The encoded protein is CASRATGGTDTQYF.

This sequence joins TRBV5-6 and TRBJ2-5; D ambiguous. CDR3 length: 13 amino acids. Germline CDR1 and CDR2: SGHDT and YYEEEE. Trimming shortened V by 3 bases and J by 5 bases, and 11 bases separated the two germline ends. The CDR3 coding sequence is TGTGCCAGCAGCTCGCAGAGGCTCGAGACCCAGTACTTC. Encoded protein: CASSSQRLETQYF.

The chain uses TRBV6-1 and TRBJ2-3, with 10 bases fitting TRBD2. Germline CDR1 MNHNS, CDR2 SASEGT. This CDR3 has 16 residues. After removal of 1 base from V and 1 base from J, the junction contained 2 bases not matched to a gene. Written as DNA, the CDR3 is TGTGCCAGCAGTGAAGGGACTAGCGGCCGCACAGATACGCAGTATTTT. Its protein product is CASSEGTSGRTDTQYF.

The V and J genes are TRBV18 and TRBJ2-7; 11 bases match TRBD1. Germline values: CDR1 KGHSH, CDR2 LQKENI. Trimming cost V 3 bases and J 5 bases; bases outside gene matches: 6. The CDR3 has 15 amino acids. In DNA, the CDR3 is TGTGCCAGCTCACCGGTTGGACAGGGGGCCCACGAGCAGTACTTC. It encodes CASSPVGQGAHEQYF.

This rearrangement joins TRBV9 to TRBJ2-1, with D possibly matching TRBD2 (6 bases). The CDR3 has 14 residues. Germline-derived CDR1 and CDR2 are SGDLS and YYNGEE. Trimming removed 0 bases at V and 6 bases at J, with 10 bases between. CDR3 sequence reads: CASSVGVGGNEQFF. As DNA, the CDR3 is TGTGCCAGCAGCGTAGGGGTCGGGGGCAATGAGCAGTTCTTC.

The chain joins TRBV24-1 to TRBJ1-2; 7 bases fit TRBD1. Germline V gene sequence: CDR1 KGHDR, CDR2 SFDVKD. The CDR3 runs to 14 residues. V lost 2 bases and J lost 6; bases outside the gene matches: 5. The CDR3: CATSDSTTGHGYTF. DNA for the CDR3: TGTGCCACCAGTGATTCCACGACAGGGCATGGCTACACCTTC.

The CDR3 spells CASGASGANVLTF. DNA of the CDR3: TGTGCCAGCGGGGCCTCTGGGGCCAACGTCCTGACTTTC. This sequence joins TRBV7-9 and TRBJ2-6, with D tentatively TRBD1 (5 bases). The V gene lost 8 bases and the J gene lost 0 bases, with 5 bases spanning the gap. This CDR3 comprises 13 residues. The germline CDR1 and CDR2 sequences are SEHNR and FQNEAQ (reference sequence).

The CDR3 loop is CASSYSGQGSQPQHF. The CDR3 DNA sequence: TGTGCCAGCAGTTACTCGGGGCAGGGTAGTCAGCCCCAGCATTTT. The chain couples TRBV6-6 to TRBJ1-5; possible D gene TRBD1, 5 bases. The CDR3 is 15 amino acids. Germline V gene lookup returns CDR1 MNHNY and CDR2 SVGAGI (reference sequence). The V gene lost 0 bases and the J gene lost 6 bases, with 12 bases spanning the gap.